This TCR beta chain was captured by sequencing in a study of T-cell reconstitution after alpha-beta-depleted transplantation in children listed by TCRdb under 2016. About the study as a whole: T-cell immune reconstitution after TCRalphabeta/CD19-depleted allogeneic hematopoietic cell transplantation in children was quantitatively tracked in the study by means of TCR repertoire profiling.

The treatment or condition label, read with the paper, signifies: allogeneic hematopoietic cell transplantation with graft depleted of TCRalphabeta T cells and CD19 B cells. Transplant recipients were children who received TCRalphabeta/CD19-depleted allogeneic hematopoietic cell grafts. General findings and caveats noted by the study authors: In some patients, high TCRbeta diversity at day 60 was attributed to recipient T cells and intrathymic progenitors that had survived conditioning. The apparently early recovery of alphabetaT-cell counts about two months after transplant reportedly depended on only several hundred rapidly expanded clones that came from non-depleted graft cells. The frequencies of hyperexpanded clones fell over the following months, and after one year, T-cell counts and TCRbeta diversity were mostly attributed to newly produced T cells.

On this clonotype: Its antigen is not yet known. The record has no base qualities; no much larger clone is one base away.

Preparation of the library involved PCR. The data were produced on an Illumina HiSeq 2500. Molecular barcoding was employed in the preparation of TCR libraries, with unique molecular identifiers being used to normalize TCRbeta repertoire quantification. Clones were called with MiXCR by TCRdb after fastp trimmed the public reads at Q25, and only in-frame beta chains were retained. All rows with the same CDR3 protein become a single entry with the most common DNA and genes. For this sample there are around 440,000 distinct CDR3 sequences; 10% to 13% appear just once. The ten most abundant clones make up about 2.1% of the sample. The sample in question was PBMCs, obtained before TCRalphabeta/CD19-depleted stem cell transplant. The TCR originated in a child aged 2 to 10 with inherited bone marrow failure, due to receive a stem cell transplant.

The CDR3 protein: CASDEGGFHGELFF. The nucleotides are TGTGCCAGCGACGAGGGAGGTTTTCACGGGGAGCTGTTTTTT. Recombination linked TRBV2 to TRBJ2-2, with TRBD2 tentatively as D gene (6 bases match). Taken from cysteine to phenylalanine, the CDR3 has 14 residues. CDR3 DNA is the only sequence kept; it has 42 bases, read in frame from the first base. The germline V gene provides CDR1 SNHLY and CDR2 FYNNEI. Relative to germline, V is 8 bases shorter and J is 7 bases shorter, with 17 bases between their ends.